This entry is about one T cell receptor beta chain. Original data processing: From reference gene primer amplification, estimates of nucleated cell counts were derived. Produced via immunoSEQ multiplex PCR; TCRdb's table is partial and in-frame only. The D gene and trimming were derived from the DNA, and the V and J assignments and clone size from that table. The sample has some 300,000 clones; roughly 90% are singletons. Across about two dozen US areas, participants ranged in age from roughly 18 to 89 years. Clinical history reported by participants formed the basis on which cohorts were assigned. This entry is derived from a study of blood T cell repertoires in COVID-19. Study-wide background: From T cells, B-cell-depleted T cells, or PBMCs came the material, which was cDNA or gDNA.

This CDR3 region has 18 residues. The germline gives CDR1 MNHEY, CDR2 SVGEGT. Germline trimming cut 2 bases from V and 2 bases from J; bases unmatched to any gene: 12. The clonotype comes from a woman aged 40 to 49 who had recovered from COVID-19. This chain connects TRBV6-2 or TRBV6-3 to TRBJ1-5, with 7 positions matching TRBD1. Sequenced sample: PBMCs or T cells enriched from blood (not recorded which). CDR3 DNA: TGTGCCAGCAGTTACCACCCGCAAACAGGGGTGGGCAATCAGCCCCAGCATTTT. Its protein product is CASSYHPQTGVGNQPQHF.